A selection of T cell receptor beta chains follows, all from one sample in a study of T cells after somatic rescue of genetic block. The protocol was immunoSEQ multiplex PCR, while the TCRdb copy is restricted to in-frame clones and leaves out a portion. The sample lists tens of thousands of clones, approximately 90% occurring once. Sequencing used peripheral blood mononuclear cells (PBMCs). The receptors shown here come from a man aged 30-40 years. Each CDR3 is given with its conserved first and last residue. A D gene is named only where the DNA matches it firmly. Not all rows give a size; the values are once, few, many and, for expanded clones, a class.

abundance	d_gene	v_gene	j_gene	CDR3aa	CDR3nt
NA	NA	TRBV11-2	TRBJ2-7	CASSSMITGRQPYEQYF	TGTGCCAGCAGCAGCATGATTACGGGCCGCCAACCCTACGAGCAGTACTTC
NA	TRBD2	TRBV10-3	TRBJ2-1	CAISGASGRAGGEQFF	TGTGCCATCAGTGGGGCTAGCGGGAGGGCCGGGGGTGAGCAGTTCTTC
NA	NA	TRBV5-1	TRBJ2-3	CASSGVAVARTDTQYF	TGCGCCAGCAGCGGGGTAGCGGTTGCCCGCACAGATACGCAGTATTTT
NA	NA	TRBV11-2	TRBJ2-4	CASSLGQSANIQYF	TGTGCCAGCAGCTTAGGGCAGTCAGCGAACATTCAGTACTTC
NA	NA	TRBV5-1	TRBJ2-5	CASSLVPGNIIGETQYF	TGCGCCAGCAGCTTGGTACCAGGAAATATAATCGGCGAGACCCAGTACTTC
NA	NA	TRBV27	TRBJ2-5	CASSSIGAFQETQYF	TGTGCCAGCAGTTCGATCGGAGCATTCCAAGAGACCCAGTACTTC
NA	NA	TRBV10-2	TRBJ2-2	CASIAPTNTGELFF	TGCGCCAGTATAGCTCCTACGAACACCGGGGAGCTGTTTTTT
NA	TRBD2	TRBV11-2	TRBJ2-3	CASNSGGNTQYF	TGTGCCAGCAACTCCGGGGGGAATACGCAGTATTTT
once	NA	TRBV6-5	TRBJ2-3	CASSATRTDTQYF	TGTGCCAGCAGTGCAACTAGGACAGATACGCAGTATTTT
NA	NA	TRBV25-1	TRBJ1-3	CASSVQGSGNTIYF	TGTGCCAGCAGTGTTCAGGGATCTGGAAACACCATATATTTT
NA	NA	TRBV7-3	TRBJ2-5	CASSQGEAAGETQYF	TGTGCCAGCAGCCAAGGGGAAGCGGCGGGGGAGACCCAGTACTTC
NA	TRBD2	TRBV5-1	TRBJ2-3	CASSLPGLVTDTQYF	TGCGCCAGCAGCCTCCCGGGACTAGTCACAGATACGCAGTATTTT
NA	NA	TRBV18	TRBJ1-6	CASSPGRTSTGSPLHF	TGTGCCAGCTCACCAGGCAGGACATCAACGGGTTCACCCCTCCACTTT
NA	NA	TRBV30	TRBJ1-5	CAWSVRLSQPQHF	TGTGCCTGGAGTGTACGCTTAAGTCAGCCCCAGCATTTT
NA	TRBD1	TRBV7-8	TRBJ1-3	CASSLVGTGTNGNTIYF	TGTGCCAGCAGCTTAGTTGGGACAGGGACGAACGGAAACACCATATATTTT
NA	TRBD1	TRBV6-5	TRBJ2-3	CASRQTGTGPDTQYF	TGTGCCAGCAGACAGACCGGGACAGGGCCAGATACGCAGTATTTT
NA	NA	TRBV14	TRBJ2-7	CASSQDSSAKARGEQYF	TGTGCCAGCAGCCAAGATAGTAGCGCAAAGGCGCGCGGCGAGCAGTACTTC
NA	NA	TRBV2	TRBJ2-3	CASIPASTDTQYF	TGTGCCAGCATTCCGGCTAGCACAGATACGCAGTATTTT
NA	NA	TRBV6-5	TRBJ1-2	CASSYSSRGRGEYTF	TGTGCCAGCAGTTACTCGAGCCGGGGGCGGGGAGAGTACACCTTC
NA	NA	TRBV2	TRBJ1-2	CASSDANYGYTF	TGTGCCAGCAGTGATGCGAACTATGGCTACACCTTC
NA	NA	TRBV25-1	TRBJ2-4	CASSEYTASGIQYF	TGTGCCAGCAGTGAATATACCGCGTCAGGCATTCAGTACTTC
NA	NA	TRBV27	TRBJ2-1	CASSWDFSSYNEQFF	TGTGCCAGCAGTTGGGACTTCAGCTCCTACAATGAGCAGTTCTTC
NA	NA	TRBV28	TRBJ2-1	CASSYLGNEQFF	TGTGCCAGCAGTTACTTGGGGAATGAGCAGTTCTTC
NA	NA	TRBV4-1	TRBJ2-1	CASSRSAGTGDEQFF	TGCGCCAGCAGCCGTAGCGCGGGGACGGGGGATGAGCAGTTCTTC
NA	NA	TRBV5-5	TRBJ1-5	CASSLEGLSNQPQHF	TGTGCCAGCAGCTTGGAGGGGCTTAGCAATCAGCCCCAGCATTTT
few	NA	TRBV28	TRBJ1-2	CASITGDYGYTF	TGTGCCAGCATTACAGGTGACTATGGCTACACCTTC
NA	NA	TRBV27	TRBJ1-1	CASSVAVNTEAFF	TGTGCCAGCAGTGTGGCAGTGAACACTGAAGCTTTCTTT
NA	NA	TRBV4-1	TRBJ1-1	CASSQEILFIGQNTEAFF	TGCGCCAGCAGCCAAGAGATCTTGTTTATAGGGCAGAACACTGAAGCTTTCTTT
once	NA	TRBV18	TRBJ2-1	CASSPNLGEQFF	TGTGCCAGCTCACCGAACCTAGGTGAGCAGTTCTTC
NA	NA	TRBV5-4	TRBJ2-2	CASSRPGHTGELFF	TGTGCCAGCAGCCGACCAGGACACACCGGGGAGCTGTTTTTT
NA	TRBD1	TRBV6-1	TRBJ1-6	CASGTEEYNSPLHF	TGTGCCAGTGGGACAGAGGAGTATAATTCACCCCTCCACTTT
NA	NA	TRBV7-9	TRBJ1-5	CASSSQGPEQPQHF	TGTGCCAGCAGCTCTCAGGGACCTGAGCAGCCCCAGCATTTT
NA	NA	TRBV7-9	TRBJ2-2	CAGRRGGDTGELFF	TGTGCCGGGCGGCGCGGGGGCGACACCGGGGAGCTGTTTTTT
NA	NA	TRBV7-9	TRBJ1-3	CASSLGNTIYF	TGTGCCAGCAGCCTAGGAAACACCATATATTTT
NA	TRBD2	TRBV19	TRBJ2-3	CASRQGNLAGTSTDTQYF	TGTGCCAGTAGGCAGGGAAATCTAGCGGGTACTAGCACAGATACGCAGTATTTT
NA	TRBD1	TRBV9	TRBJ2-7	CASSKGQAYEQYF	TGTGCCAGCAGCAAAGGACAGGCTTACGAGCAGTACTTC
NA	NA	TRBV7-8	TRBJ1-6	CASSFGPGVNSPLHF	NA
NA	TRBD1	TRBV11-1	TRBJ1-2	CAGSPRDRGYYGYTF	TGTGCCGGCAGCCCGCGGGACAGGGGCTACTATGGCTACACCTTC
NA	TRBD1	TRBV19	TRBJ1-5	CASTQDRAGNQPQHF	TGTGCCAGTACTCAGGACAGGGCAGGCAATCAGCCCCAGCATTTT
NA	TRBD2	TRBV7-8	TRBJ2-3	CASSRRGGASTDTQYF	TGTGCCAGCAGCCGGCGGGGGGGAGCCAGCACAGATACGCAGTATTTT
NA	TRBD2	TRBV10-3	TRBJ2-3	CAISDPQRGATDTQYF	TGTGCCATCAGTGACCCACAGCGGGGGGCCACAGATACGCAGTATTTT
NA	NA	TRBV5-1	TRBJ1-4	CASRGGTGAEKLFF	TGCGCCAGCAGGGGGGGGACCGGAGCTGAAAAACTGTTTTTT